What follows are 27 T cell receptor beta chains derived from one specimen sequenced in a study of OX40 agonist ivuxolimab in advanced cancers. TCRdb keeps only in-frame clones here, not all; method: immunoSEQ multiplex PCR. In the table there are under 80,000 clones, over 90% of which are singletons. The material sequenced was CD4+ or CD8+ T cells sorted from blood, taken in a trial of the OX40 agonist ivuxolimab. The receptors originated from an adult with an advanced solid tumor such as melanoma, head and neck, liver or kidney cancer.

The V call is TRBV5-7, the J call TRBJ1-2; no clear D gene. TRBV5-7 is filed as an ORF, its function uncertain. This CDR3 is 13 amino acids long. V was pared by 3 bases and J by 4 bases, with 10 bases between. CDR3: CASSSGLLYGYTF. The CDR3 nucleotides read TGTGCCAGCAGCTCCGGGCTTCTCTATGGCTACACCTTC.

The genes are TRBV29-1 and TRBJ1-4; tentatively, D is TRBD1 (6 bases). Trimming removed 6 bases at V and 8 bases at J, with 19 bases between. The germline V gene has CDR1 SQVTM and CDR2 ANQGSEA. The CDR3 is 14 amino acids. The CDR3 DNA follows: TGCAGCGTCGAAAACCTAAACCAGGGGGAAAAACTGTTTTTT. Protein product: CSVENLNQGEKLFF.

The chain employs TRBV7-2 and TRBJ1-1, with 8 bases that match TRBD1. With V trimmed by 5 bases and J by 1 base, 6 bases remained unmatched. CDR3 length equals 15 residues. Germline CDR1 and CDR2: SGHTA and FQGNSA. CDR3 in DNA: TGTGCCAGCAGCCTGAGGACAGGGCGGAACACTGAAGCTTTCTTT. It specifies CASSLRTGRNTEAFF.

With regard to this clone: The germline gene is not matched at one end of the junction; a read error may be the cause. This chain links TRBV28 with TRBJ1-6, with 8 bases fitting TRBD1. Germline CDR1 reads MDHEN; CDR2 reads SYDVKM. CDR3 length: 15 residues. DNA of the CDR3: TGTGTCAGCAGTTTGTCGCGGACAGGGCATTCACCCCTCCACTTT. Translation gives CVSSLSRTGHSPLHF.

The chain joins TRBV7-8 to TRBJ1-4; the D gene is possibly TRBD1 (6 bases). V lost 1 base to trimming and J lost 3 bases, with 9 bases between them. Germline CDR1 is SGHVS and CDR2 is FQNEAQ. The CDR3 extends over 15 amino acids. For the CDR3, the DNA is TGTGCCAGCAGCTTAGAGGGGGAACCTAATGAAAAACTGTTTTTT. This encodes CASSLEGEPNEKLFF.

The chain employs TRBV27 and TRBJ1-1; no definite D call. The length of the CDR3 is 15 residues. V was clipped by 0 bases and J by 1 base, with 9 bases between them. The V gene's germline CDR1 is MNHEY and CDR2 SMNVEV (reference sequence). The CDR3 DNA sequence: TGTGCCAGCAGTTTATCCCCAGCCTCGAACACTGAAGCTTTCTTT. This codes for CASSLSPASNTEAFF.

The V and J genes are TRBV9 and TRBJ2-1; no firm D call. Germline CDR1 SGDLS, CDR2 YYNGEE. This CDR3 is built from 12 residues. Trimming cost V 0 bases and J 8 bases, with 6 bases left between them. The CDR3 region is CASSVGSDEQFF. In DNA, the CDR3 is TGTGCCAGCAGCGTAGGTTCGGATGAGCAGTTCTTC. Supplemented by reference TRBV9 and TRBJ2-1, the full variable domain reads DSGVTQTPKHLITATGQRVTLRCSPRSGDLSVYWYQQSLDQGLQFLIQYYNGEERAKGNILERFSAQQFPDLHSELNLSSLELGDSALYFCASSVGSDEQFFGPGTRLTVL.

The chain's CDR3 is CASSLRAALSSYEQYF. The CDR3 nucleotides are TGTGCCAGCAGTTTAAGGGCGGCACTTAGCTCCTACGAGCAGTACTTC. The rearrangement joins TRBV27 to TRBJ2-7, with D unresolved. The CDR3 length is 16 residues. CDR1 is MNHEY and CDR2 is SMNVEV in the germline V gene (reference sequence). The V and J ends lost 2 bases and 0 bases respectively, with 14 bases between them.

This chain connects TRBV7-9 to TRBJ2-1; D gene unclear. CDR3 length equals 14 residues. In germline, CDR1 is SEHNR, CDR2 FQNEAQ (reference sequence). The V end lost 1 base, the J end lost 6 bases, and 10 bases lay between the germline ends. This chain's CDR3 is CASSLGWGANEQFF. The CDR3 DNA follows: TGTGCCAGCAGCTTAGGGTGGGGTGCCAATGAGCAGTTCTTC.

The V and J genes are TRBV19 and TRBJ1-1; no firm D call. The CDR3 runs to 14 residues. Trimming pared 7 bases from V and 7 bases from J, leaving 19 bases between. CDR1 is LNHDA and CDR2 is SQIVND in the germline V gene (reference sequence). Here the CDR3 DNA reads TGTGCCAGTACCCGAACGGCAAGCACCGGTGAAGCTTTCTTT. It specifies CASTRTASTGEAFF.

V is TRBV9 and J is TRBJ2-1, with 9 positions matching TRBD1. This CDR3 is 15 amino acids long. The germline CDR1 and CDR2 sequences are SGDLS and YYNGEE. V dropped 4 bases and J dropped 7; count of bases not matched to a gene: 9. CDR3 loop: CASSPWTGAVNEQFF. In nucleotides, the CDR3 is TGTGCCAGCAGCCCATGGACAGGGGCAGTAAATGAGCAGTTCTTC.

This chain joins TRBV11-3 and TRBJ2-5; 14 bases fit TRBD2. Trimming at V came to 4 bases and at J to 5 bases, leaving 12 bases not matched to a gene. This CDR3 contains 18 residues. The V gene's germline CDR1 is SGHNT and CDR2 YENEEA. The CDR3 bases are TGTGCCAGCAGCTCCGGACTAGCGGGGGGCATAGGTGTCGAGACCCAGTACTTC. Translation gives CASSSGLAGGIGVETQYF. The whole variable domain, filled in from reference TRBV11-3 and TRBJ2-5, reads EAGVVQSPRYKIIEKKQPVAFWCNPISGHNTLYWYLQNLGQGPELLIRYENEEAVDDSQLPKDRFSAERLKGVDSTLKIQPAELGDSAVYLCASSSGLAGGIGVETQYFGPGTRLLVL.

The chain carries TRBV6-1 and TRBJ2-7; D is unresolved. With 5 bases removed from V and 3 bases from J, the gap between germline ends came to 14 bases. This CDR3 is 14 amino acids long. CDR1 MNHNS and CDR2 SASEGT come from the germline V gene. The CDR3 loop is CASSLRVRVYEQYF. The DNA for the CDR3 is TGTGCCAGCAGTCTCCGGGTTAGAGTCTACGAGCAGTACTTC.

This clone has just a few counts. The chain links TRBV2 to TRBJ2-5, with 9 positions matching TRBD2. The CDR3 extends over 17 amino acids. V lost 0 bases and J lost 5; bases outside the gene matches: 10. Germline V CDR1 and CDR2: SNHLY, FYNNEI. The CDR3 DNA is TGTGCCAGCAGTGAAGCGCTTGGGGCTAGCGGGAAGGAGACCCAGTACTTC. Its translation: CASSEALGASGKETQYF.

The chain employs TRBV5-6 and TRBJ2-7; D is ambiguous. Germline V CDR1 and CDR2: SGHDT, YYEEEE. Trimming pared 4 bases from V and 2 bases from J, leaving 13 bases between. The CDR3 length is 14 residues. The CDR3 coding sequence is TGTGCCAGCAGCCCCCCCGGGCCCACCTACGAGCAGTACTTC. Translating it yields CASSPPGPTYEQYF. Full variable domain (rest looked up from reference TRBV5-6 and TRBJ2-7): DAGVTQSPTHLIKTRGQQVTLRCSPKSGHDTVSWYQQALGQGPQFIFQYYEEEERQRGNFPDRFSGHQFPNYSSELNVNALLLGDSALYLCASSPPGPTYEQYFGPGTRLTVT.

The CDR3 loop is CASSLATGQGLFRTDTQYF. DNA for the CDR3: TGTGCCAGCAGCTTAGCCACGGGACAGGGACTATTTCGCACAGATACGCAGTATTTT. The V call is TRBV13, the J call TRBJ2-3, with 9 nucleotides matching TRBD1. There are 19 residues in the CDR3. After removal of 1 base from V and 1 base from J, the junction contained 12 bases not matched to a gene. Germline V gene data show CDR1 as PRHDT and CDR2 as FYEKMQ (reference sequence).

The chain uses TRBV10-2 and TRBJ1-2, with 7 bases identical to TRBD1. V shed 4 bases, J shed 5 bases, and the junction held 10 bases outside the gene matches. Germline CDR1 reads WSHSY; CDR2 reads SAAADI. The CDR3 has 15 amino acids. In DNA, the CDR3 is TGCGCCAGCAGTGTTGGAGAGGGGGCCCGATATGGCTACACCTTC. Protein product: CASSVGEGARYGYTF.

V and J are TRBV27 and TRBJ2-1; TRBD2 matches at 12 bases. Trimming took 4 bases from V and 5 from J; bases not matched to a gene: 0. The CDR3 is 14 amino acids. Germline V gene data show CDR1 as MNHEY and CDR2 as SMNVEV (reference sequence). The CDR3 sequence is CASSWTSGNNEQFF. In nucleotides, the CDR3 is TGTGCCAGCAGTTGGACTAGCGGGAACAATGAGCAGTTCTTC.

The chain links TRBV28 to TRBJ1-1, with a possible D match to TRBD1 (6 bases). Germline-derived CDR1 and CDR2 are MDHEN and SYDVKM. Trimming cost V 4 bases and J 1 base, with 10 bases left between them. This CDR3 has 14 residues. The CDR3 DNA is TGTGCCAGCAGTTCAGGACAGACGAACACTGAAGCTTTCTTT. This translates into CASSSGQTNTEAFF.

This chain links TRBV27 with TRBJ2-1; the D gene is possibly TRBD2 (5 bases). V lost 3 bases and J 3 bases, leaving 9 bases between the germline ends. CDR1 is MNHEY and CDR2 is SMNVEV in the germline V gene (reference sequence). CDR3 length: 14 amino acids. This CDR3 is CASSLGSVYNEQFF. CDR3 DNA: TGTGCCAGCAGTTTGGGTAGCGTCTACAATGAGCAGTTCTTC.

The V call is TRBV7-9, the J call TRBJ2-1; a weak D match, TRBD2 (6 bases). The V gene lost 2 bases and the J gene lost 6 bases, with 17 bases spanning the gap. This CDR3 is 16 amino acids long. Germline V gene sequence: CDR1 SEHNR, CDR2 FQNEAQ (reference sequence). The CDR3 nucleotides are TGTGCCAGCAGCTTAAAGACTAGGTATCTCTCCAATGAGCAGTTCTTC. This translates into CASSLKTRYLSNEQFF.

J is TRBJ1-5 and V is TRBV5-8; TRBD1 aligns across 10 bases. The CDR3 consists of 17 residues. Germline V gene lookup returns CDR1 SGHTS and CDR2 YDEGEE. V dropped 3 bases and J dropped 1; count of bases not matched to a gene: 7. CDR3 bases: TGTGCCAGCAGCTCCGGGACAGGGGCTGGGAGCAATCAGCCCCAGCATTTT. Translation gives CASSSGTGAGSNQPQHF.

The chain combines TRBV2 with TRBJ2-1; TRBD2 matches at 10 bases. The germline V gene has CDR1 SNHLY and CDR2 FYNNEI. CDR3 length equals 15 residues. The junction had 2 bases not matched to a gene; V was cut back by 1 base and J by 5 bases. In nucleotides, the CDR3 is TGTGCCAGCAGTGAAGGGCTAGCGGGAGACAATGAGCAGTTCTTC. It codes for CASSEGLAGDNEQFF.

V gene TRBV27 combines with J gene TRBJ2-3; D is unclear. Looked up from germline, CDR1 is MNHEY and CDR2 is SMNVEV (reference sequence). CDR3 length: 15 amino acids. V lost 3 bases and J 3 bases, leaving 13 bases between the germline ends. This CDR3 is CASSFAAKGTDTQYF. CDR3 bases: TGTGCCAGCAGTTTCGCAGCTAAAGGTACAGATACGCAGTATTTT.

The V and J genes are TRBV9 and TRBJ2-3, with 7 bases aligning to TRBD2. CDR3 length: 15 residues. Germline CDR1 is SGDLS and CDR2 is YYNGEE. V shed 0 bases, J shed 1 base, and the junction held 2 bases outside the gene matches. The CDR3 sequence: CASSVGRGGTDTQYF. CDR3 DNA: TGTGCCAGCAGCGTAGGACGGGGGGGCACAGATACGCAGTATTTT.

The chain couples TRBV11-2 to TRBJ2-7; 14 bases fit TRBD2. In germline, CDR1 is SGHAT, CDR2 FQNNGV. The CDR3 spans 16 residues. J was trimmed by 7 bases and V by 4 bases; bases with no gene match: 9. The CDR3 nucleotides are TGTGCCAGCAGCTCGTGGACTAGCGGGGGGCCGGAGGAGCAGTACTTC. Amino acid sequence: CASSSWTSGGPEEQYF.

DNA of the CDR3: TGTGCCAGCAGTTCTCTTCGACTCAGAAACACCGGGGAGCTGTTTTTT. Protein sequence: CASSSLRLRNTGELFF. V is TRBV27 and J is TRBJ2-2, with D unresolved. Trimming took off 4 bases at V and 2 bases at J, with 14 bases between the two ends. The V gene's germline CDR1 is MNHEY and CDR2 SMNVEV (reference sequence). The CDR3 is 16 residues long.